This T cell receptor (beta chain) was sequenced in a study of T cell repertoires in cytomegalovirus infection. In the study overall: Shared public TCR beta signatures pointed to both CMV infection and a matching HLA type.

General observations from the study: The ex vivo response was dominated by HLA-C-restricted CMV-specific TCR beta clonotypes.

Remarks on this clonotype: Its antigen is currently unknown. Being one base from a much bigger clone, this may be a read error.

The CDR3 spans 11 residues. V shed 5 bases and J shed 6 bases, with 4 bases lying between them. Germline-derived CDR1 and CDR2 are MNHEY and SVGEGT. TCRdb itself ran the reads through MiXCR, one entry per CDR3 protein. In the table there are about 490,000 distinct CDR3 sequences, around 27% of which are singletons. This TCR was sampled from a human donor in good health (CMV status not recorded). Some clones in this sample may be carry-over from other donors' samples. The sequenced material came from PBMCs. The chain is built from TRBV6-2 or TRBV6-3 and TRBJ2-2; no firm D call. The CDR3 loop is CASSNAGELFF. The CDR3 DNA follows: TGTGCCAGCAGTAACGCCGGGGAGCTGTTTTTT.